These 24 T cell receptor beta chains were all obtained from the same sample, sequenced in a study of monozygotic twins with inflammatory bowel disease. With the 5' RACE reads reprocessed, TCRdb shows one record per CDR3 protein and no DNA. Its table lists approximately 100,000 distinct CDR3 sequences. What was sequenced was blood. These TCRs come from a human donor with ulcerative colitis or Crohn's disease, or a healthy co-twin of an affected twin (not recorded which).

V is TRBV12-3 or TRBV12-4 and J is TRBJ2-1. The CDR3 length is 15 residues. The CDR3 region is CASSLAKFSYNEQFF.

The chain has TRBV7-2 and TRBJ1-6; TCRdb reports TRBD1, a call that lacks DNA to check it against. The CDR3 has 14 residues. Germline V gene sequence: CDR1 SGHTA, CDR2 FQGNSA. The CDR3 loop is CASSLVQGNSPLHF. Combining the CDR3 with reference TRBV7-2 and TRBJ1-6 gives the whole variable domain GAGVSQSPSNKVTEKGKDVELRCDPISGHTALYWYRQSLGQGLEFLIYFQGNSAPDKSGLPSDRFSAERTGGSVSTLTIQRTQQEDSAVYLCASSLVQGNSPLHFGNGTRLTVT.

The rearrangement uses TRBV7-2 and TRBJ2-3; the TCRdb call, TRBD2, lacks DNA for checking. The V gene's germline CDR1 is SGHTA and CDR2 FQGNSA. CDR3 length equals 16 residues. CDR3 region: CASSLRPWNRTDTQYF.

The rearrangement links TRBV7-3 to TRBJ1-1; the D gene TCRdb calls, TRBD1, cannot be checked with no DNA. The CDR3 contains 16 residues. In germline, CDR1 is SGHTA, CDR2 FQGTGA. This CDR3 is CASSPVAGDLGTEAFF.

The chain couples TRBV4-1 to TRBJ2-3; the D call from TCRdb, TRBD1, cannot be confirmed without DNA. This CDR3 spans 16 amino acids. The germline V gene encodes CDR1 MGHRA and CDR2 YSYEKL. The CDR3 loop reads CASSQPGRGSTDTQYF.

CDR3 region: CASSLGPSEETQYF. The chain carries TRBV5-6 and TRBJ2-5; TCRdb designates TRBD2, a call that cannot be tested without DNA. Germline V gene sequence: CDR1 SGHDT, CDR2 YYEEEE. There are 14 residues in the CDR3.

The rearrangement links TRBV7-2 to TRBJ1-1; absent DNA, TCRdb's TRBD1 call cannot be checked. Germline values: CDR1 SGHTA, CDR2 FQGNSA. This CDR3 spans 13 amino acids. This CDR3 reads CASSVGRNTEAFF.

The genes are TRBV3-1 and TRBJ2-7. CDR3 length equals 14 residues. Germline V gene sequence: CDR1 LGHDT, CDR2 YNNKEL (reference sequence). The CDR3: CASSQDTVSYEQYF.

The V and J genes are TRBV20-1 and TRBJ1-2; TCRdb picks TRBD1, but there is no DNA to check that call. This CDR3 is built from 13 residues. Looked up from germline, CDR1 is DFQATT and CDR2 is SNEGSKA (reference sequence). This chain's CDR3 is CSAARGTNYGYTF.

V and J are TRBV6-1 and TRBJ2-5; TCRdb reports TRBD2, a call that lacks DNA to check it against. Germline V gene lookup returns CDR1 MNHNS and CDR2 SASEGT. The CDR3 is 15 residues long. CDR3 amino acids: CATRPYRQGRETQYF.

The chain has TRBV29-1 and TRBJ1-1. The CDR3 is 12 amino acids. From germline, CDR1 is SQVTM and CDR2 ANQGSEA. The CDR3 here is CSVGTANTEAFF.

V is TRBV19 and J is TRBJ1-1; there is no DNA to check the TCRdb D call of TRBD1. This CDR3 is 14 amino acids long. Germline V gene data show CDR1 as LNHDA and CDR2 as SQIVND (reference sequence). CDR3 protein: CASSPGRWNTEAFF. The whole variable domain, remainder taken from reference TRBV19 and TRBJ1-1, is DGGITQSPKYLFRKEGQNVTLSCEQNLNHDAMYWYRQDPGQGLRLIYYSQIVNDFQKGDIAEGYSVSREKKESFPLTVTSAQKNPTAFYLCASSPGRWNTEAFFGQGTRLTVV.

This sequence joins TRBV7-2 and TRBJ1-5; lacking DNA, the TRBD1 call made by TCRdb goes unchecked. This CDR3 comprises 16 residues. Germline V lookup: CDR1 SGHTA, CDR2 FQGNSA. The CDR3 region is CASSLRGSTGDQPQHF.

This chain links TRBV18 with TRBJ2-7. Germline CDR1 reads KGHSH; CDR2 reads LQKENI. The CDR3 extends over 13 amino acids. This CDR3 reads CASSPPSSYEQYF.

V and J are TRBV21-1 and TRBJ1-5; TCRdb's D gene call, TRBD1, goes unchecked for lack of DNA. TRBV21-1 is annotated as a pseudogene. This CDR3 contains 15 residues. CDR3 protein: CASSKGTGDSQPQHF.

The chain joins TRBV10-3 to TRBJ1-1; TCRdb's assignment of TRBD1 cannot be checked, as there is no DNA. There are 15 residues in the CDR3. Germline CDR1 ENHRY, CDR2 SYGVKD. CDR3: CAISESGTGDTEAFF.

This chain uses TRBV5-1 with TRBJ2-1. The germline gives CDR1 SGHRS, CDR2 YFSETQ. The CDR3 has 15 amino acids. The CDR3 region is CASSLVLAEYNEQFF.

The chain employs TRBV4-3 and TRBJ2-7; the D call of TRBD2 rests on TCRdb alone, since no DNA is present to check it. The germline V gene has CDR1 LGHNA and CDR2 YSLEER. The CDR3 consists of 14 residues. CDR3 sequence: CASSQVDGLYEQYF.

The chain links TRBV7-2 to TRBJ2-1; without DNA, the TCRdb call of TRBD1 cannot be checked. Germline V lookup: CDR1 SGHTA, CDR2 FQGNSA. CDR3 size: 16 residues. The CDR3 reads CASSPRVLSSYNEQFF. Drawing the rest from reference TRBV7-2 and TRBJ2-1, the complete variable domain is GAGVSQSPSNKVTEKGKDVELRCDPISGHTALYWYRQSLGQGLEFLIYFQGNSAPDKSGLPSDRFSAERTGGSVSTLTIQRTQQEDSAVYLCASSPRVLSSYNEQFFGPGTRLTVL.

This chain uses TRBV5-5 with TRBJ1-2. The CDR3 sequence is 14 residues long. The germline gives CDR1 SGHKS, CDR2 YYEKEE (reference sequence). The CDR3 loop reads CASSLLQEVYGYTF.

The V call is TRBV2, the J call TRBJ1-1; TCRdb's D gene call, TRBD1, goes unchecked for lack of DNA. This CDR3 spans 14 amino acids. The germline gives CDR1 SNHLY, CDR2 FYNNEI. The CDR3 sequence: CASSALGGNTEAFF.

The chain employs TRBV5-1 and TRBJ2-1; TCRdb reports TRBD2, a call that lacks DNA to check it against. From germline, CDR1 is SGHRS and CDR2 YFSETQ. CDR3 size: 14 residues. The chain's CDR3 is CASSLSSGNNEQFF.

The V gene is TRBV6-2 or TRBV6-3, the J gene TRBJ2-1; TCRdb calls TRBD2, which cannot be checked without DNA. Germline V gene data show CDR1 as MNHEY and CDR2 as SVGEGT. CDR3 length: 15 amino acids. The CDR3 sequence is CASTITSGRAIEQFF.

The chain has TRBV4-1 and TRBJ2-5; TCRdb names TRBD2, which stays unverified in the absence of DNA. Germline V lookup: CDR1 MGHRA, CDR2 YSYEKL. The CDR3 spans 19 residues. The CDR3 here is CASSQGRLAGLTSGETQYF.